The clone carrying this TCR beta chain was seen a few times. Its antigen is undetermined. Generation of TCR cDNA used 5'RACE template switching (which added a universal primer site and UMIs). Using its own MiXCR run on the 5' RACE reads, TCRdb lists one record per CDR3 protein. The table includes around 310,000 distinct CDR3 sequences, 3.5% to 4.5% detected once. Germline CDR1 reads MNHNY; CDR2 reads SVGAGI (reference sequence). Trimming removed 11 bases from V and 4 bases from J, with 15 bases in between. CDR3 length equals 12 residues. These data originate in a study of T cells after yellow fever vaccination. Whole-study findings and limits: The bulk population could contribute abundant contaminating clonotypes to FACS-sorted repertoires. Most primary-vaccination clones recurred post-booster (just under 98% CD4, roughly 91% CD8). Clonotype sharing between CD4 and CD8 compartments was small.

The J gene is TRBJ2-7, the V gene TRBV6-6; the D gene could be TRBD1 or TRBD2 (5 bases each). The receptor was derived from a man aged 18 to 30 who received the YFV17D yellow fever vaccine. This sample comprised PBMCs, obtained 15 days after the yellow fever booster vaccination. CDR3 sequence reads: CAGGDPTYEQYF. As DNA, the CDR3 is TGTGCCGGGGGAGACCCAACTTACGAGCAGTACTTC.